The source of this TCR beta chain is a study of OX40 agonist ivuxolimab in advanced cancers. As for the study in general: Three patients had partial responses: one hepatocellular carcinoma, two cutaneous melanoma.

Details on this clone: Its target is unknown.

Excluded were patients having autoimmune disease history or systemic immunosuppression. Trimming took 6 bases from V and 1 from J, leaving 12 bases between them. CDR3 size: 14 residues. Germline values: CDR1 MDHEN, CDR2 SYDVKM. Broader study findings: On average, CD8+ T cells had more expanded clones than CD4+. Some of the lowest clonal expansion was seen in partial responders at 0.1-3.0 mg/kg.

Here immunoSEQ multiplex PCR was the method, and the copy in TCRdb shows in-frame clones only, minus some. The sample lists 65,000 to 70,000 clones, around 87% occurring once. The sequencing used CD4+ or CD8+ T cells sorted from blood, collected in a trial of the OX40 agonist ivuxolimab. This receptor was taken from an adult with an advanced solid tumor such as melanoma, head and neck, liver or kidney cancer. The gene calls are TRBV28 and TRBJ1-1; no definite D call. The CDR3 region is CASRHPFKNTEAFF. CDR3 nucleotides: TGTGCCAGCAGACACCCCTTCAAGAACACTGAAGCTTTCTTT.